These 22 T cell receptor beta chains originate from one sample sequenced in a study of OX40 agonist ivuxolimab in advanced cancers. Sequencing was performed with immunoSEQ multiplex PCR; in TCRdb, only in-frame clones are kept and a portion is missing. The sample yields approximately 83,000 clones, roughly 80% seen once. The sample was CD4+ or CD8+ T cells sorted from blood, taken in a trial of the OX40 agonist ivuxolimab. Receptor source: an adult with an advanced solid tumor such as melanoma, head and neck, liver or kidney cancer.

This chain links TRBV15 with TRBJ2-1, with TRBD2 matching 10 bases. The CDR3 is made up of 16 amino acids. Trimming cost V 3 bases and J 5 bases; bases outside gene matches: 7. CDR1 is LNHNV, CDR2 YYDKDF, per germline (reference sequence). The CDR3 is CATSSPLLAGHNEQFF. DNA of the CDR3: TGTGCCACCAGCAGCCCCCTACTAGCGGGGCACAATGAGCAGTTCTTC. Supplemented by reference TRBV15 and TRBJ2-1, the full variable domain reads DAMVIQNPRYQVTQFGKPVTLSCSQTLNHNVMYWYQQKSSQAPKLLFHYYDKDFNNEADTPDNFQSRRPNTSFCFLDIRSPGLGDTAMYLCATSSPLLAGHNEQFFGPGTRLTVL.

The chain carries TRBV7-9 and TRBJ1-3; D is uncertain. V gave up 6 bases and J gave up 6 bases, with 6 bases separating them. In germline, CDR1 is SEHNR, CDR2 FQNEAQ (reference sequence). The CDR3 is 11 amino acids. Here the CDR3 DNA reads TGTGCCAGCAGGAACCAAAACACCATATATTTT. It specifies CASRNQNTIYF.

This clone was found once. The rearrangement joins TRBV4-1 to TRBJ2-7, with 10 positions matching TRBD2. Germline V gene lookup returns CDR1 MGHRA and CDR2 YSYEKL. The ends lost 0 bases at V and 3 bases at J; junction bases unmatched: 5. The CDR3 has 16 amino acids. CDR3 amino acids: CASSQEASGSGYEQYF. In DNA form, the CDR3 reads TGCGCCAGCAGCCAAGAGGCTAGCGGGAGTGGCTACGAGCAGTACTTC.

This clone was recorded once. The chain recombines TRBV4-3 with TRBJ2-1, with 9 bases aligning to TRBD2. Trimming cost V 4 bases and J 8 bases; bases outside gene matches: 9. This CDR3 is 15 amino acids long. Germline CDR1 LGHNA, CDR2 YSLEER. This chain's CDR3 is CASSPRLAEGHEQFF. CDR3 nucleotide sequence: TGCGCCAGCAGCCCCAGACTAGCGGAGGGCCATGAGCAGTTCTTC.

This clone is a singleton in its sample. CDR3 region: CASSLPEPNSYEQYF. CDR3 coding DNA: TGCGCCAGCAGCTTGCCCGAACCAAACTCCTACGAGCAGTACTTC. The V gene is TRBV5-1, the J gene TRBJ2-7; D is undetermined. CDR3 length equals 15 residues. V was pared by 1 base and J by 0 bases, with 11 bases between. The germline gives CDR1 SGHRS, CDR2 YFSETQ.

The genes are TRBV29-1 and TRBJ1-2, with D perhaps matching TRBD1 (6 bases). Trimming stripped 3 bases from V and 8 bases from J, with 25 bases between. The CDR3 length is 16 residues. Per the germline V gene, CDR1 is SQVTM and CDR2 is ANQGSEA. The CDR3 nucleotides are TGCAGCGTTGATAAAAGATATCAGGGGATTTTGGACGGCTACACCTTC. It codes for CSVDKRYQGILDGYTF.

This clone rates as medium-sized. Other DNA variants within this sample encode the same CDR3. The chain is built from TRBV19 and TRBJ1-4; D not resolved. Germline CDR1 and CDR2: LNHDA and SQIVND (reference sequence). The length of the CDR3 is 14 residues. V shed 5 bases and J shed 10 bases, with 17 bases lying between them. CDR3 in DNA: TGTGCCAGTAGTCCCCAGGCTAATTCAGGAAAACTGTTTTTT. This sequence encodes CASSPQANSGKLFF.

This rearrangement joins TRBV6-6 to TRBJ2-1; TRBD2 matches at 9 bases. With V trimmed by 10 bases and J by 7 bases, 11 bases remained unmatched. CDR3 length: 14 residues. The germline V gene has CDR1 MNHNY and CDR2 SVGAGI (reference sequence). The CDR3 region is CATHLSGSRNEQFF. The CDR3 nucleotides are TGTGCCACCCACCTTAGCGGGAGTAGAAATGAGCAGTTCTTC.

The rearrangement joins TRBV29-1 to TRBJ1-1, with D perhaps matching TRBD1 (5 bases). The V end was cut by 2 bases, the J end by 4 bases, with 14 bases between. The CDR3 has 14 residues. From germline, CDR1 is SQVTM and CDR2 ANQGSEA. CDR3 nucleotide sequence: TGCAGCGTTGAAAAACAGCCCGGGGGCACTGAAGCTTTCTTT. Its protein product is CSVEKQPGGTEAFF.

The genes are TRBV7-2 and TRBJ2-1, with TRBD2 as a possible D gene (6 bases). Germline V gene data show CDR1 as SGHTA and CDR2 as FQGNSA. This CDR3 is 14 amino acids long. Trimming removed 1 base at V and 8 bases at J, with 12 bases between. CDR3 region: CASSLGPTRDEQFF. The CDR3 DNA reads TGTGCCAGCAGCTTAGGCCCGACTAGGGATGAGCAGTTCTTC.

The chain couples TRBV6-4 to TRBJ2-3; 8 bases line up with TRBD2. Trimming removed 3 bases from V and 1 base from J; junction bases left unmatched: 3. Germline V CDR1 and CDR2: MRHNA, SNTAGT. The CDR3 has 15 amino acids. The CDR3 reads CASSEAGARTDTQYF. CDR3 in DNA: TGTGCCAGCAGTGAAGCGGGGGCACGCACAGATACGCAGTATTTT.

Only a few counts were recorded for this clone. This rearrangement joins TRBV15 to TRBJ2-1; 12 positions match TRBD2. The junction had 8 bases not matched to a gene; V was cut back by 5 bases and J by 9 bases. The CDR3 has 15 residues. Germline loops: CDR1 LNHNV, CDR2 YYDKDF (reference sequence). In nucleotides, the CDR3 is TGTGCCACCAGCCCTCGGACTAGCGGGGCGGGTGAGCAGTTCTTC. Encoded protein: CATSPRTSGAGEQFF.

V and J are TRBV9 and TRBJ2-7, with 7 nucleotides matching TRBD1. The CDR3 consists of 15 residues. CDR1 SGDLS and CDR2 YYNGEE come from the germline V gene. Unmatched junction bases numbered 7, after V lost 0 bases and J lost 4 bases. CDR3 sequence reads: CASSVGTGPFYEQYF. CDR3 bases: TGTGCCAGCAGCGTAGGGACAGGCCCTTTTTACGAGCAGTACTTC.

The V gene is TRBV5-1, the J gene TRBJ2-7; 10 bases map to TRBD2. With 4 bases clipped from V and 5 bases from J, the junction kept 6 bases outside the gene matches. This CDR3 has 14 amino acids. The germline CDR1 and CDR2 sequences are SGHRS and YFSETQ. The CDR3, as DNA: TGCGCCAGCAGCGCTACTAGCGGGGAGGACGAGCAGTACTTC. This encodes CASSATSGEDEQYF.

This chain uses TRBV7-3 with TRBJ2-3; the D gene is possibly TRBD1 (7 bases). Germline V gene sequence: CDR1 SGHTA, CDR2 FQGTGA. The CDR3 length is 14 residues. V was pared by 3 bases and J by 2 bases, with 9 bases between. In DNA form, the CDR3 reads TGTGCCAGCAGCTTCAGGGGGGACACAGATACGCAGTATTTT. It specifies CASSFRGDTDTQYF.

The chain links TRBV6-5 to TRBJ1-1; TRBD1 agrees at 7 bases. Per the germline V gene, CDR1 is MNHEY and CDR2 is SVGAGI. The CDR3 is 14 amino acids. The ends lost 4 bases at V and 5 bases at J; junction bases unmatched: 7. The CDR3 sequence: CASSLAGGSTEAFF. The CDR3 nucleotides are TGTGCCAGCAGTTTGGCAGGGGGGAGTACTGAAGCTTTCTTT.

The CDR3 loop reads CASSGTGTRETQYF. The CDR3 nucleotides read TGTGCCAGCAGCGGGACCGGGACACGAGAGACCCAGTACTTC. The J gene is TRBJ2-5, the V gene TRBV5-6, with D maybe TRBD1 (6 bases). The CDR3 consists of 14 residues. Germline V gives CDR1 SGHDT, CDR2 YYEEEE. V dropped 4 bases and J dropped 4 bases, with 14 bases sitting between them.

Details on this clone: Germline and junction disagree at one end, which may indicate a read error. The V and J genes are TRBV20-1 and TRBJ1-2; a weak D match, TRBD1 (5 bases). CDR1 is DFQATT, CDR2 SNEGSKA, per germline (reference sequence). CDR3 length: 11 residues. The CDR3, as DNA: TGCAGTGCTAGGGCATTAGGGACGCAATTTTTC. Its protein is CSARALGTQFF.

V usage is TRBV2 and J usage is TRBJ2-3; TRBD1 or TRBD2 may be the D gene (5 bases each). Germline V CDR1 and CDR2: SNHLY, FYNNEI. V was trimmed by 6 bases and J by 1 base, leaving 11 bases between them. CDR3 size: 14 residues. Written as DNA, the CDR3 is TGTGCCAGCAGGAGTCAGGGAGGCACAGATACGCAGTATTTT. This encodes CASRSQGGTDTQYF.

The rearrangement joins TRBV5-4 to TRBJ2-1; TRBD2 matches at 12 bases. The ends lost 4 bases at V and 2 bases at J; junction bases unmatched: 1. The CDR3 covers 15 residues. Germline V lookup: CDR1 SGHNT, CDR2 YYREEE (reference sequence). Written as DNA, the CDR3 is TGTGCCAGCAGCCGACTAGCGGGGGCCTACAATGAGCAGTTCTTC. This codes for CASSRLAGAYNEQFF.

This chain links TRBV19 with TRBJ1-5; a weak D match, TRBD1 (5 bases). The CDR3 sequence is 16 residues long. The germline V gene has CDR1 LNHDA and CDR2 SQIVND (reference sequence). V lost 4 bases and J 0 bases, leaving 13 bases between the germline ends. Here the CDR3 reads CASSTPTEYSNQPQHF. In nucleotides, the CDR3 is TGTGCCAGTAGTACCCCGACAGAATATAGCAATCAGCCCCAGCATTTT. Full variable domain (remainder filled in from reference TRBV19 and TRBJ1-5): DGGITQSPKYLFRKEGQNVTLSCEQNLNHDAMYWYRQDPGQGLRLIYYSQIVNDFQKGDIAEGYSVSREKKESFPLTVTSAQKNPTAFYLCASSTPTEYSNQPQHFGDGTRLSIL.

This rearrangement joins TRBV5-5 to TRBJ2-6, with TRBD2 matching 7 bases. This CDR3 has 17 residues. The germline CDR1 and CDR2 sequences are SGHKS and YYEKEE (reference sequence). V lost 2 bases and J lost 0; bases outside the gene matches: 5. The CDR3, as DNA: TGTGCCAGCAGCTTCGACCCGGGGGGCTCTGGGGCCAACGTCCTGACTTTC. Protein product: CASSFDPGGSGANVLTF.